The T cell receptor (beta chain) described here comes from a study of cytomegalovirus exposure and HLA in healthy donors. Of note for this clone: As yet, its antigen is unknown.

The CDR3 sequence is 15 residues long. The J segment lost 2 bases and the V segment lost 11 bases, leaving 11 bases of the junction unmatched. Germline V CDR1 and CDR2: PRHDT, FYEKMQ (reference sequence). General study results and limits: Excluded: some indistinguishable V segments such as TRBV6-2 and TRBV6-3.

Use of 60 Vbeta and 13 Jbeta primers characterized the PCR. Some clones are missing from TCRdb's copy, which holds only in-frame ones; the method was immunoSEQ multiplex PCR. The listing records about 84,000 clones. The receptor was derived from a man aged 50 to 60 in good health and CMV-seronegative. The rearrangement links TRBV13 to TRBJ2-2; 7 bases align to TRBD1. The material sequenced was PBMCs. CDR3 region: CAGKRGPENTGELFF. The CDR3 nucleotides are TGTGCCGGAAAAAGGGGGCCAGAAAACACCGGGGAGCTGTTTTTT.